This TCR beta chain was recovered during a study of T-cell reconstitution after alpha-beta-depleted transplantation in children. Study-wide findings and caveats: Counts and diversity of T cells one year after transplant came mostly from newly produced T cells.

During its preparation, the TCRbeta library received unique molecular identifiers. TCRdb re-called the PCR reads through MiXCR, storing one row per CDR3 protein. The sample has under 400,000 distinct CDR3 sequences, more than 20% seen once. This CDR3 has 14 residues. Germline CDR1 reads MNHEY; CDR2 reads SMNVEV (reference sequence). The V and J ends lost 5 bases and 0 bases respectively, with 10 bases between them. Comment on this clonotype: The antigen is not known.

The specimen comprised PBMCs, mostly from graft donor cells, sampled 180 days after TCRalphabeta/CD19-depleted stem cell transplant. The genes are TRBV27 and TRBJ2-5; D might be TRBD1 or TRBD2, each matching 5 bases. The sequence was collected from a male patient under 18 who had a stem cell transplant for acute lymphoblastic leukemia, so the T cells may come from the graft donor. The CDR3 here is CASSRTGHQETQYF. In DNA form, the CDR3 reads TGTGCCAGCAGTCGCACGGGGCACCAAGAGACCCAGTACTTC.